This T cell receptor (beta chain) was recorded in a study of cytomegalovirus exposure and HLA in healthy donors. Turning to the study itself: Early release data held around 80 million unique TCRs from HLA-typed donors.

Notes on the study in general: The authors later linked a missense DCLRE1C variant to TCR beta V- and J-gene trimming. A previous analysis found most TCR beta V segments productive roughly 90% or roughly 30% of the time.

As for this clone: Its target is not known.

A multiplex PCR was run with 60 Vbeta primers and 13 Jbeta primers. In the study's own analysis: Later work found around 80 million unique TCR beta chains, with about 10 million shared. Generated by immunoSEQ multiplex PCR, the TCRdb table keeps only in-frame clones and is missing some. The DNA was the basis for D and trimming; V, J and clone size are from that table. The repertoire holds some 99,000 clones, 69% seen once, with about 1.3% in the top ten. V was shortened by 5 bases and J by 1 base, with 14 bases between the two germline ends. CDR1 is GTSNPN, CDR2 SVGIG, per germline (reference sequence). This CDR3 is built from 15 residues.

This receptor was taken from a female donor in good health and CMV-seronegative. Sequenced input: PBMCs. This chain uses TRBV30 with TRBJ2-2; possibly TRBD1 for D (5 bases). For the CDR3, the DNA is TGTGCCTGGGGTCGCAGGGCGGTGAACACCGGGGAGCTGTTTTTT. Translated, it gives CAWGRRAVNTGELFF.